The clone carrying this T cell receptor (beta chain) was counted between two and nine times. Its antigen is unknown. This sample stems from a study of CD8 T cells in ankylosing spondylitis. The ends lost 5 bases at V and 3 bases at J; junction bases unmatched: 4. The CDR3 spans 14 residues. Germline V CDR1 and CDR2: SGHTA, FQGNSA. A quantitative 5'-RACE method, one with molecular barcodes, was used to make TCR beta libraries. TCRdb redid the calling of the 5' RACE reads with MiXCR, one entry per CDR3 protein. This table has 100,000 to 150,000 distinct CDR3 sequences, roughly 15% appearing once. General study points: Existing reports had already noted some motif variants in reactive arthritis synovial fluid and blood. Clones linked to disease were reported to show significant enrichment in matched ankylosing spondylitis synovial fluid. A TCR beta motif of fewer than ten highly homologous variants appeared characteristic of ankylosing spondylitis blood.

This TCR was recovered from a male donor with ankylosing spondylitis. The genes are TRBV7-2 and TRBJ2-7; 10 bases agree with TRBD2. Sequenced material: blood, either unsorted or a sorted T cell fraction (not recorded which). The CDR3 nucleotides read TGTGCCAGCAGCGAAGGACTAGCGGACTACGAGCAGTACTTC. Protein product: CASSEGLADYEQYF.